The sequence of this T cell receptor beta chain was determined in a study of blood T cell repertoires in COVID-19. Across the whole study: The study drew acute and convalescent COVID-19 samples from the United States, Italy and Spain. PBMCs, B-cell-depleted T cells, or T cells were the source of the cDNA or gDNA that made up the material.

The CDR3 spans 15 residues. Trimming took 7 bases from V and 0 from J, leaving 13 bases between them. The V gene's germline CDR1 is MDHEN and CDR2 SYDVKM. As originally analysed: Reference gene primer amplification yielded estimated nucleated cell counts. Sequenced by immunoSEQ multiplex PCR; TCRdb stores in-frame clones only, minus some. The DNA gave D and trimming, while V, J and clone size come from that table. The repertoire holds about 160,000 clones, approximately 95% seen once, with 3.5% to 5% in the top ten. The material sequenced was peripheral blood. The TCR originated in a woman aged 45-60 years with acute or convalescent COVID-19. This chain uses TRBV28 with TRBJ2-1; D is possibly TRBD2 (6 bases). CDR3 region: CASKLAISSYNEQFF. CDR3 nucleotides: TGTGCCAGCAAACTAGCCATAAGCTCCTACAATGAGCAGTTCTTC.